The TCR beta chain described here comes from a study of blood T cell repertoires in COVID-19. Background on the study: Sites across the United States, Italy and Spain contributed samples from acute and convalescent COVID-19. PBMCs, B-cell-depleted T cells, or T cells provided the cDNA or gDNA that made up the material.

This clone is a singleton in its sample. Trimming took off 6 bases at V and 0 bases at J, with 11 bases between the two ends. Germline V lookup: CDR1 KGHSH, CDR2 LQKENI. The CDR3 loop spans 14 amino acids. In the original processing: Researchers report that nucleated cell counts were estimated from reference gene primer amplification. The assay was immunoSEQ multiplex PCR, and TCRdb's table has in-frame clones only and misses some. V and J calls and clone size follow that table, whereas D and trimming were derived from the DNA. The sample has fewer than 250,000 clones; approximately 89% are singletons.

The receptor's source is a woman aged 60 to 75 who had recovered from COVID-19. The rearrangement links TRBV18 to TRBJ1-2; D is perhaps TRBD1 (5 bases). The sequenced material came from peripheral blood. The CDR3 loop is CASSDGGANYGYTF. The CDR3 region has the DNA TGTGCCAGCTCCGACGGGGGAGCTAACTATGGCTACACCTTC. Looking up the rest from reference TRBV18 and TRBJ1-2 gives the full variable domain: NAGVMQNPRHLVRRRGQEARLRCSPMKGHSHVYWYRQLPEEGLKFMVYLQKENIIDESGMPKERFSAEFPKEGPSILRIQQVVRGDSAAYFCASSDGGANYGYTFGSGTRLTVV.